This TCR beta chain stems from a study of response to subunit inactivated influenza vaccine. General study results and limits: The authors suggested that every seasonal influenza vaccination recruits few new T cells.

Each CDR3 protein gets one entry after TCRdb re-called the RT-PCR reads with MiXCR. The sample has about 500,000 distinct CDR3 sequences, 16% seen once; the top ten hold 2.5% to 3.5%. V lost 2 bases to trimming and J lost 7 bases, with 12 bases between them. The V gene's germline CDR1 is MNHEY and CDR2 SVGAGI. The CDR3 runs to 15 residues. Remarks on this clonotype: Its cognate antigen is unknown.

This TCR derives from a man aged 50 to 75 who received an inactivated influenza vaccine. This chain joins TRBV6-5 and TRBJ1-6, with D uncertain. Sequenced material: CD4+ T cells sorted from PBMCs, taken less than 30 months after vaccination. CDR3 in DNA: TGTGCCAGCAGTTACGTGGCAGGCCTGAATTCACCCCTCCACTTT. This translates into CASSYVAGLNSPLHF.